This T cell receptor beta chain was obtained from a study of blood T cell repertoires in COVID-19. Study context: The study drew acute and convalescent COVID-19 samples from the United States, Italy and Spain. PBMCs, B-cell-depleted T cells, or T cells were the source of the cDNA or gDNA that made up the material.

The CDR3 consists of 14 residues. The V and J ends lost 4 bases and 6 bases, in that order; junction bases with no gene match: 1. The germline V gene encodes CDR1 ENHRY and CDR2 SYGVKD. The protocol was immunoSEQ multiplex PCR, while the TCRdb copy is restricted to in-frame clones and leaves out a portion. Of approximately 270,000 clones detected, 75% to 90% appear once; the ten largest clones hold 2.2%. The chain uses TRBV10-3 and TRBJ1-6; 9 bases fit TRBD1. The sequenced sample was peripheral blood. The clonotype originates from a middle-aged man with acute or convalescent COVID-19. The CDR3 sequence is CAISGTGVNSPLHF. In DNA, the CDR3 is TGTGCCATCAGTGGGACAGGGGTTAATTCACCCCTCCACTTT.